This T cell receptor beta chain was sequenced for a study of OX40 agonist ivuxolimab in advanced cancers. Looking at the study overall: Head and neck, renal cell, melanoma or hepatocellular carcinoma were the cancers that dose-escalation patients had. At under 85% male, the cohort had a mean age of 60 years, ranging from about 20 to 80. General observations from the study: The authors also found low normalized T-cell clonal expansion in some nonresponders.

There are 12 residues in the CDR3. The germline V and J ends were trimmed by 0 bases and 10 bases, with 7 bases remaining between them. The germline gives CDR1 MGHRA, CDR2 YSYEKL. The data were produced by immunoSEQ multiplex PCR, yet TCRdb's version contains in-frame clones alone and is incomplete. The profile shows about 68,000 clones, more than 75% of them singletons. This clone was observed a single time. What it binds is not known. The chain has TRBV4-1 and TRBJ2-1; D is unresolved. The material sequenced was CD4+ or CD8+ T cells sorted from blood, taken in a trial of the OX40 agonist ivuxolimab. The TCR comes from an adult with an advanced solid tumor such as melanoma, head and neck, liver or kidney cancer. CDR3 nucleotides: TGCGCCAGCAGCCAAGATCTTAGAGAGCAGTTCTTC. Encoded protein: CASSQDLREQFF.